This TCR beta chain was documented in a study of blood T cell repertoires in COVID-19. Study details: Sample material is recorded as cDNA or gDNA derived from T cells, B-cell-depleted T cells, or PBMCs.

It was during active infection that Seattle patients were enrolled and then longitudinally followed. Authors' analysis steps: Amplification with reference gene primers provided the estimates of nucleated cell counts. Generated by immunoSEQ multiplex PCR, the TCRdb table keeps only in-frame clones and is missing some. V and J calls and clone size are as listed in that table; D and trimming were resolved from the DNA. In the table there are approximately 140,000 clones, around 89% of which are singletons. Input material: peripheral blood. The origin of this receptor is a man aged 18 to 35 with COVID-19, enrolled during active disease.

The CDR3 spells CASSITSSSYNEQFF. For the CDR3, the DNA is TGTGCCAGCAGCATTACTAGCAGCTCCTACAATGAGCAGTTCTTC. The genes are TRBV7-2 and TRBJ2-1; weak D call: TRBD2 (6 bases). Germline V gene data show CDR1 as SGHTA and CDR2 as FQGNSA. V was clipped by 5 bases and J by 0 bases, with 11 bases between them. The CDR3 spans 15 residues.